These T cell receptor beta chains were read from a single sample in a study of T cell responses to AZD1222 COVID-19 vaccine. The method was immunoSEQ multiplex PCR; TCRdb's version includes in-frame clones alone and lacks a portion of them. The sample includes 90,000 to 150,000 clones, 70% to 90% of them seen just once. The material was peripheral blood, obtained on day 0 of AZD1222 vaccination. These receptors were obtained from an adult in good health. Both conserved end residues are part of each CDR3. The D gene is left open where the match is weak. The size entry is marked missing in some rows and otherwise reads once, few, many or a size class.

>-|TRBV6-5|TRBD1|TRBJ2-5
TGTGCCAGCACCAGGACAGGGAGAGAGACCCAGTACTTC
CASTRTGRETQYF
>-|TRBV6-1|-|TRBJ2-3
TGTGCCAGCAGTGAGGCCGTGGCTAGCACAGATACGCAGTATTTT
CASSEAVASTDTQYF
>-|TRBV5-4|-|TRBJ1-1
TGTGCCAGCTACCCGGGGGGCGCGGCGAGCGCTGAAGCTTTCTTT
CASYPGGAASAEAFF
>few|TRBV30|-|TRBJ1-6
TGTGCCTGGAGCGGCCGGGGCAGCGATTCACCCCTCCACTTT
CAWSGRGSDSPLHF
>-|TRBV7-3|-|TRBJ2-1
TGTGCCAGCAGCTTAGTAGCGGCGATGGGGAATGAGCAGTTCTTC
CASSLVAAMGNEQFF
>-|TRBV25-1|TRBD2|TRBJ2-1
TGTGCCACCAAGCGGGACTACGGGAGTGAGCAGTTCTTC
CATKRDYGSEQFF
>-|TRBV5-4|-|TRBJ1-1
TGTGCCAGCAGCTTCCGGGGGAGGACTGAAGCTTTCTTT
CASSFRGRTEAFF
>-|TRBV3-1/TRBV3-2|-|TRBJ2-1
TGTGCCAGCAGCCCCTTTTCGGGCAATGAGCAGTTCTTC
CASSPFSGNEQFF
>once|TRBV7-2|TRBD1|TRBJ2-7
TGTGCCAGCAGCTTAAAGGGACAGACCGACTACGAGCAGTACTTC
CASSLKGQTDYEQYF
>-|TRBV21-1|-|TRBJ2-7
TGTGCCAGCAGCAACGTGGGAGGGACAGGGGACTACGAGCAGTACTTC
CASSNVGGTGDYEQYF
>once|TRBV2|-|TRBJ2-3
TGTGCCAGCAGTGAGCGGCGGGACCGCACAGATACGCAGTATTTT
CASSERRDRTDTQYF
>few|TRBV30|-|TRBJ1-2
TGTGCCTGGAGCTCGTCCGGGGGCTTCTATGGCTACACCTTC
CAWSSSGGFYGYTF
>once|TRBV27|-|TRBJ2-6
TGTGCCAGCAGTCCCCGTAGCACTGGGGCCAACGTCCTGACTTTC
CASSPRSTGANVLTF
>-|TRBV11-3|-|TRBJ2-7
TGTGCCAGCAGCGAGGGACGGATCTACGAGCAGTACTTC
CASSEGRIYEQYF
>-|TRBV10-1|-|TRBJ1-5
TGCGCCAGCAGTGAGTGGCAGGTGGTTGAGCCCCAGCATTTT
CASSEWQVVEPQHF
>-|TRBV9|TRBD1|TRBJ2-2
TGTGCCAGCAGCGTATATGGACAGGGATTGAACACCGGGGAGCTGTTTTTT
CASSVYGQGLNTGELFF
>once|TRBV5-4|TRBD2|TRBJ2-5
TGTGCCAGCAGCTTGAGTCTAGCGGGAGCACTTCAAGAGACCCAGTACTTC
CASSLSLAGALQETQYF
>-|TRBV28|TRBD2|TRBJ2-2
TGTGCCAGCATCCTCAGCGGGAGTACCGGGGAGCTGTTTTTT
CASILSGSTGELFF
>-|TRBV11-2|-|TRBJ1-3
TGTGCCAGCAGCTACCCCCGGGACTCTGGAAACACCATATATTTT
CASSYPRDSGNTIYF
>-|TRBV28|TRBD1|TRBJ1-2
TGTGCCAGCAGTTTCTCTCGACAGGGCTATGGCTACACCTTC
CASSFSRQGYGYTF
>-|TRBV6-2/TRBV6-3|-|TRBJ1-3
TGTGCCAGCAGTTATTCTCCGGTCGGTGGAAACACCATATATTTT
CASSYSPVGGNTIYF
>-|TRBV20-1|-|TRBJ2-1
TGCAGTGCCGAGGGGGATGAGCAGTTCTTC
CSAEGDEQFF
>-|TRBV24-1|TRBD2|TRBJ2-1
TGTGCCACCAGTGACTGGGCTAGCGGCCACAATGAGCAGTTCTTC
CATSDWASGHNEQFF
>-|TRBV7-6|-|TRBJ1-1
TGTGCCAGCAGCCCAACCCCATGGACCCAGGGCACTGAAGCTTTCTTT
CASSPTPWTQGTEAFF
>-|TRBV28|-|TRBJ1-1
TGTGCCAGCAGTTTCGGGAGACCCACTGAAGCTTTCTTT
CASSFGRPTEAFF
>-|TRBV2|TRBD1|TRBJ1-1
TGTGCCAGCACCGTCCCGGGACAGGGTGAAGCTTTCTTT
CASTVPGQGEAFF
>-|TRBV30|-|TRBJ1-5
TGTGCCTGGAGTGTTGGAGGGTGGGGGAATCAGCCCCAGCATTTT
CAWSVGGWGNQPQHF
>-|TRBV3-1/TRBV3-2|TRBD2|TRBJ2-3
TGTGCCAGCAGCCAAGATGCGGGACTAGCGGGAGTTTTATGGACAGATACGCAGTATTTT
CASSQDAGLAGVLWTDTQYF
>once|TRBV6-5|-|TRBJ1-1
TGTGCCAGCACGAGGGTAATCGCTGAAGCTTTCTTT
CASTRVIAEAFF
>-|TRBV7-3|-|TRBJ2-3
TGTGCCAGCAGCTTTGAGGGGATGACAGATACGCAGTATTTT
CASSFEGMTDTQYF
>-|TRBV9|-|TRBJ1-1
TGTGCCAGCAGCGCGGGCCGGGACGCTGAAGCTTTCTTT
CASSAGRDAEAFF
>-|TRBV3-1/TRBV3-2|TRBD2|TRBJ2-3
TGTGCCAGCAGCCAAGATGCTAGCGGAGCAGATACGCAGTATTTT
CASSQDASGADTQYF
>-|TRBV2|-|TRBJ1-2
TGTGCCAGCAGTGAAAACTATGGCTACACCTTC
CASSENYGYTF
>-|TRBV7-3|-|TRBJ2-3
TGTGCCAGCAGCCCGGCCTTGGGAGATACGCAGTATTTT
CASSPALGDTQYF
>few|TRBV5-1|TRBD1|TRBJ1-1
TGCGCCAGCAGCCCAGGGGACAGGAGGGCGGACACTGAAGCTTTCTTT
CASSPGDRRADTEAFF
>-|TRBV3-1/TRBV3-2|-|TRBJ1-2
TGTGCCAGCAGCAAAAAAGGGGGAGTAATCTACACCTTC
CASSKKGGVIYTF
>few|TRBV5-6|-|TRBJ1-1
TGTGCCAGCAGCTTGGGTACTGAAGCTTTCTTT
CASSLGTEAFF
>-|TRBV14|TRBD1|TRBJ1-4
TGTGCCAGCAGCCCCTCCGTTGGACAGGGAGAAAAACTGTTTTTT
CASSPSVGQGEKLFF
>-|TRBV28|-|TRBJ1-1
TGTGCCACTTGGGGGCCGAACACTGAAGCTTTCTTT
CATWGPNTEAFF
>-|TRBV2|-|TRBJ1-6
TGTGCCAGCAGTGTATCGCCAGGGCTTAAGAATTCACCCCTCCACTTT
CASSVSPGLKNSPLHF
>-|TRBV7-8|TRBD2|TRBJ2-7
TGTGCCAGCAGCTTAGGGGGACTAGCGGGTTCCTACGAGCAGTACTTC
CASSLGGLAGSYEQYF
>-|TRBV6-2/TRBV6-3|-|TRBJ1-2
TGTGCCAGCAGTTACTCTCCAACCGGCTACACCTTC
CASSYSPTGYTF
>-|TRBV5-4|-|TRBJ2-7
TGTGCCAGCAGCTTGGCGGCACGAAACGAGCAGTACTTC
CASSLAARNEQYF
>-|TRBV11-2|TRBD1|TRBJ2-7
TGTGCCAGCAGCCCCCGACAGGGGCCCTACGAGCAGTACTTC
CASSPRQGPYEQYF